This T cell receptor beta chain was captured by sequencing in a study of T cell responses to AZD1222 COVID-19 vaccine. The sample holds a few counts of this clone. What it recognizes is unknown. CDR3 length: 16 residues. The V segment lost 4 bases and the J segment 6 bases; nucleotides outside the gene matches: 14. From germline, CDR1 is MGHRA and CDR2 YSYEKL. TCRdb's copy holds only in-frame clones and misses some; the assay was immunoSEQ multiplex PCR. Of just over 150,000 clones in the sample, about nine tenths were seen once. Study results and limitations: Seropositivity was recorded at baseline in only 6 or 7 AZD1222 recipients. Sampling that yielded the repertoires occurred only after the peak T cell response. Clonal diversity was possibly underestimated, and the donors were mostly white British, with more females. Unmutated regions of variants are reportedly targeted by nearly half of spike-specific TCRs.

The chain recombines TRBV4-1 with TRBJ2-7, with 8 positions matching TRBD2. This receptor was taken from an adult in good health. Here the sequenced sample was peripheral blood, taken on day 0 of AZD1222 vaccination. CDR3 protein: CASSRTPREGLSEQYF. The CDR3 nucleotides are TGCGCCAGCAGCCGAACCCCCCGGGAGGGCCTGTCCGAGCAGTACTTC.